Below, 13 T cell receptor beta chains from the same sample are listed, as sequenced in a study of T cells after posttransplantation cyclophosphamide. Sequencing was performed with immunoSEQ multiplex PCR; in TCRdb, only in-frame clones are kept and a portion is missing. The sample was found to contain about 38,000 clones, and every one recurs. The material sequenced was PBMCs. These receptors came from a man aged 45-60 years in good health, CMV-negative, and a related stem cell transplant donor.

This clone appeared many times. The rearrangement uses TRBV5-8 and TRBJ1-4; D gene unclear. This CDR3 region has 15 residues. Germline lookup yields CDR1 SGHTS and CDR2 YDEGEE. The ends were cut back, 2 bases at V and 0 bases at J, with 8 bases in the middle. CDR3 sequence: CASSFSGATNEKLFF. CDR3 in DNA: TGTGCCAGCAGCTTCTCCGGGGCAACTAATGAAAAACTGTTTTTT.

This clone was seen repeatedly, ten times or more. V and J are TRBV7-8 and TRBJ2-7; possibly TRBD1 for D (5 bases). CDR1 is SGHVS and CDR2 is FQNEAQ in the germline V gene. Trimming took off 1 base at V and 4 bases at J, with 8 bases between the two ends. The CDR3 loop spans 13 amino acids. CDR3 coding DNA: TGTGCCAGCAGCTTAGGGGCAGGGTACGAGCAGTACTTC. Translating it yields CASSLGAGYEQYF.

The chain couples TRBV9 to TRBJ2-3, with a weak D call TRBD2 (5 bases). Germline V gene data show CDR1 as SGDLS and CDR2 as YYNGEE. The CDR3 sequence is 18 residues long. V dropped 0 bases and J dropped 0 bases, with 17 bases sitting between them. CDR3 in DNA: TGTGCCAGCAGCGTAGCCCCCAGCCGCCGGGATAGCACAGATACGCAGTATTTT. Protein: CASSVAPSRRDSTDTQYF.

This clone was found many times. For the CDR3, the DNA is TGTGCCATCAGTGAAATAGCCGCGGAGCCCCAGCATTTT. This codes for CAISEIAAEPQHF. This chain links TRBV10-3 with TRBJ1-5, with D hard to call. The CDR3 runs 13 residues. Looked up from germline, CDR1 is ENHRY and CDR2 is SYGVKD. V was cut by 3 bases and J by 8 bases, with 11 bases left in between.

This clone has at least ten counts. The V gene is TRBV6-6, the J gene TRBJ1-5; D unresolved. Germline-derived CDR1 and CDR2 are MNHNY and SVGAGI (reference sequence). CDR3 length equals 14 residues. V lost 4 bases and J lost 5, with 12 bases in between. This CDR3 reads CASSSSIGDQPQHF. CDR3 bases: TGTGCCAGCAGTTCATCGATCGGTGATCAGCCCCAGCATTTT.

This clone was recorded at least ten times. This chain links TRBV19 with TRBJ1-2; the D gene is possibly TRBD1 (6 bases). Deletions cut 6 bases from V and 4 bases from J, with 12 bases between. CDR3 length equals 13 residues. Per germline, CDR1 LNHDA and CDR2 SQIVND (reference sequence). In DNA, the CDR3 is TGTGCCAGTAGGCCCAGGGGTGTCTATGGCTACACCTTC. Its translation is CASRPRGVYGYTF.

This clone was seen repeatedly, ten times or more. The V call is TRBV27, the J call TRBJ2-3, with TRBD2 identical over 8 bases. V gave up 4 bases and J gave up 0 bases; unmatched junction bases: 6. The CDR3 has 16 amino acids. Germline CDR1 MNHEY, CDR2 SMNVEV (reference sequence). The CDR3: CASSSRSGASTDTQYF. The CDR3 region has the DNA TGTGCCAGCAGTTCTCGTAGCGGGGCTAGCACAGATACGCAGTATTTT.

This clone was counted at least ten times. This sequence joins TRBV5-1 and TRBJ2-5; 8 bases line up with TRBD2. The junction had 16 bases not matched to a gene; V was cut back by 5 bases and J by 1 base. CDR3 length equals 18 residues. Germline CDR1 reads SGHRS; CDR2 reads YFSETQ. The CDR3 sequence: CASRRWTDRAGGQETQYF. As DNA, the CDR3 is TGCGCCAGCAGGAGATGGACAGACCGGGCGGGGGGCCAAGAGACCCAGTACTTC.

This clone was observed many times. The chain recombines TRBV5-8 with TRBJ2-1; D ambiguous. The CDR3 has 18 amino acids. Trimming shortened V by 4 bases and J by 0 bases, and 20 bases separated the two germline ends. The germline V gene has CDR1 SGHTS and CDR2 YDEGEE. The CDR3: CASSLRVLAYRSYNEQFF. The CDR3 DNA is TGTGCCAGCAGCCTACGGGTCCTGGCCTACCGCTCCTACAATGAGCAGTTCTTC.

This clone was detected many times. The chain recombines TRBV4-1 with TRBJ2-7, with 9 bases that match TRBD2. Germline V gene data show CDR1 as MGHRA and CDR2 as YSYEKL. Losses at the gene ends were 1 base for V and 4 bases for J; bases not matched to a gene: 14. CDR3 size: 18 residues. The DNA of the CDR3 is TGCGCCAGCAGCCAAGTGGGGCTAGCGGGACGCCGGGCTTACGAGCAGTACTTC. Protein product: CASSQVGLAGRRAYEQYF.

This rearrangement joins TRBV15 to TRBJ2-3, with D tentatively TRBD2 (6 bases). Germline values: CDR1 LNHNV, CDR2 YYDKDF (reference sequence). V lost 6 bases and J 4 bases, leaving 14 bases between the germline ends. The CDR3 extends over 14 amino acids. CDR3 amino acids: CATREGTSADTQYF. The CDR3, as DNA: TGTGCCACCAGGGAGGGCACCAGCGCAGATACGCAGTATTTT.

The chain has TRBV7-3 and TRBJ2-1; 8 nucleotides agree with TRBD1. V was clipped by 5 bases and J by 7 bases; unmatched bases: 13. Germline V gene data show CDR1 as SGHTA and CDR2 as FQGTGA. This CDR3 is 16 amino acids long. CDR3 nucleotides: TGTGCCAGCAGCCCCCAGGCAGGGGGCGTTTTAAATGAGCAGTTCTTC. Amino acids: CASSPQAGGVLNEQFF. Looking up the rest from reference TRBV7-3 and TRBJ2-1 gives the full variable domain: GAGVSQTPSNKVTEKGKYVELRCDPISGHTALYWYRQSLGQGPEFLIYFQGTGAADDSGLPNDRFFAVRPEGSVSTLKIQRTERGDSAVYLCASSPQAGGVLNEQFFGPGTRLTVL.

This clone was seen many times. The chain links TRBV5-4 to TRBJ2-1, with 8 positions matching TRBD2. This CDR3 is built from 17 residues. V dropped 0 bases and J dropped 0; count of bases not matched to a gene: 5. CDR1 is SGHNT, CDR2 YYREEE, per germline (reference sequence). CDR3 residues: CASSLVRGGSSYNEQFF. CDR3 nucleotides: TGTGCCAGCAGCTTGGTCCGGGGGGGGAGCTCCTACAATGAGCAGTTCTTC.